The clone carrying this T cell receptor (beta chain) was counted a few times. Its antigen is currently unknown. As for treatment: oral pan-JAK inhibitor, 5-10 mg twice daily. As part of sample collection, lesional scalp punch biopsies and peripheral blood were taken from alopecia areata patients. The sequencing template was cDNA reverse transcribed from extracted RNA. Produced via immunoSEQ multiplex PCR; TCRdb's table is partial and in-frame only. The table includes 190,000 or so clones, around 58% detected once. There are 13 residues in the CDR3. Per the germline V gene, CDR1 is SGHDN and CDR2 is FVKESK. V was pared by 5 bases and J by 8 bases, with 15 bases between. The source of the sample is a study of CD8+ T cells in alopecia areata. Study at large: Treated patients received oral tofacitinib, 5 to 10 mg twice daily.

Study results and caveats: For lesional scalp, especially alopecia totalis/universalis, clonality was higher than in normal scalp.

This chain joins TRBV14 and TRBJ1-2, with D maybe TRBD1 (5 bases). The sequences come from CD8+ T cells sorted from blood, collected at week 24, from a patient treated with tofacitinib. The receptor comes from a human donor with alopecia areata. CDR3 nucleotide sequence: TGTGCCAGCAGCGTAGGCCCAGGGCCCGGCTACACCTTC. Translating gives CASSVGPGPGYTF.